This is a list of T cell receptor beta chains from one sample in a study. Each CDR3 protein is one row after TCRdb ran MiXCR on the RT-PCR reads. The data hold around 700,000 distinct CDR3 sequences, with 14% observed a single time. Sequencing used memory CD4+ T cells from blood. The receptor set was obtained from a female donor in good health, serving as a healthy control. Both conserved end residues are part of each CDR3. The D gene is left open where the match is weak. Clone size is stated in some rows and not others, as once, few, many or a class when expanded.

>TRBV20-1|TRBD1|TRBJ2-1|once
TGCAGTGGTAGGACAGGAGGTCTCTCAATTTACAATGAGCAGTTCTTC
CSGRTGGLSIYNEQFF
>TRBV7-2|-|TRBJ2-2|-
TGTGCCAGCAGCTCGATTCTCCTCGGGGAGCTGTTTTTT
CASSSILLGELFF
>TRBV6-2/TRBV6-3|-|TRBJ1-1|-
TGTGCCACCACCGACCGCCAAATGAGTGAAGCTTTCTTT
CATTDRQMSEAFF
>TRBV6-6|-|TRBJ1-6|many
TGTGCCAGCAGTAGTCAGGGACATTCACCCCTCCACTTT
CASSSQGHSPLHF
>TRBV20-1|-|TRBJ2-7|many
TGCAGTGCTAGTGTCCCGGGGGTTTCCTACGAGCAGTACTTC
CSASVPGVSYEQYF
>TRBV25-1|TRBD1|TRBJ2-5|few
TGTGCCAGCAGTCCCGGGACAGGGGGAGCAGAGACCCAGTACTTC
CASSPGTGGAETQYF
>TRBV4-3|-|TRBJ1-2|many
TGCGCCAGCAGCCAAGATCCAATTACGGCCTATGGCTACACCTTC
CASSQDPITAYGYTF
>TRBV7-2|-|TRBJ1-6|-
TGTGCCAGCAGCCCCGGACCGTATAATTCACCCCTCCACTTT
CASSPGPYNSPLHF
>TRBV5-5|-|TRBJ1-1|many
TGTGCCAGCAGCTGGGCCGGTGACACTGAAGCTTTCTTT
CASSWAGDTEAFF
>TRBV24-1|-|TRBJ2-7|-
TGTGCCACCGTCTACGAGCAGTACTTC
CATVYEQYF
>TRBV6-2/TRBV6-3|TRBD1|TRBJ1-5|few
TGTGCCAGCAGCCGAACAGGGGGCGGTCTGCCCCAGCATTTT
CASSRTGGGLPQHF
>TRBV7-9|-|TRBJ2-7|-
TGTGCCAGCAGCTTAGACGTTACAAACTACGAGCAGTACTTC
CASSLDVTNYEQYF
>TRBV7-2|-|TRBJ1-1|-
TGTGCCAGCACCTTAGGGGTCGGCCCTGAAGCTTTCTTT
CASTLGVGPEAFF
>TRBV18|-|TRBJ2-2|-
TGTGCCAGCTCACCGTCAGAGAGGACCGGGGAGCTGTTTTTT
CASSPSERTGELFF
>TRBV29-1|TRBD1|TRBJ1-1|-
TGCAGCGTCCCCGGCGGGACAGGGGGCCGAGGAGGGTTGGGCACTGAAGCTTTCTTT
CSVPGGTGGRGGLGTEAFF
>TRBV28|TRBD1|TRBJ2-5|many
TGTGCCAGCAGTTTCTCGGACAGGTCGGAGACCCAGTACTTC
CASSFSDRSETQYF
>TRBV7-2|-|TRBJ2-1|-
TGTGCCAGCAGCTTAGCGGAGTGGGGGTTGGATGAGCAGTTCTTC
CASSLAEWGLDEQFF
>TRBV28|-|TRBJ2-5|few
TGTGCCAGCAGTTCGGTAGGGCAGCCCGAAGAGACCCAGTACTTC
CASSSVGQPEETQYF
>TRBV5-1|-|TRBJ1-1|-
TGCGCCAGCAGCTTGCAGGGCTTCGACACTGAAGCTTTCTTT
CASSLQGFDTEAFF
>TRBV4-3|TRBD1|TRBJ2-2|-
TGCGCCAGCAGCCAAGGAGGGGGTCAGGGGGCTATCACCGGGGAGCTGTTTTTT
CASSQGGGQGAITGELFF
>TRBV7-2|-|TRBJ1-2|few
TGTGCCAGCAGCCCCGGACAAGCAGCTTTCTATGGCTACACCTTC
CASSPGQAAFYGYTF
>TRBV10-3|TRBD2|TRBJ2-3|-
TGTGCCAGTATTTCGGGACTAGCGGTCACAGATACGCAGTATTTT
CASISGLAVTDTQYF
>TRBV20-1|-|TRBJ1-1|-
TGCAGTGCTAGAGCACCGGCGAACACTGAAGCTTTCTTT
CSARAPANTEAFF
>TRBV5-4|TRBD1|TRBJ1-1|-
TGTGCCAGCAGCTTGAGACAGGGCGGGGCTGAAGCTTTCTTT
CASSLRQGGAEAFF
>TRBV15|-|TRBJ1-2|many
TGTGCCACCAGCAGAGATAGCTCTGGCTACACCTTC
CATSRDSSGYTF
>TRBV11-2|-|TRBJ1-1|-
TGTGCCAGCAGTTCGGGGTTCATGAACACTGAAGCTTTCTTT
CASSSGFMNTEAFF
>TRBV29-1|-|TRBJ2-1|many
TGCAGCGTGGCCCCGTTACTGCCGTGGGGGGAGCAGTTCTTC
CSVAPLLPWGEQFF
>TRBV5-1|-|TRBJ2-6|few
TGCGCCAGCAGCTTGAATCCTGGGGCCAACGTCCTGACTTTC
CASSLNPGANVLTF
>TRBV11-2|-|TRBJ2-5|many
TGTGCCAGCAGCTCCACCCATGGGGCCGGGGAGACCCAGTACTTC
CASSSTHGAGETQYF
>TRBV20-1|-|TRBJ1-2|-
TGCAGTGCTACAGGGTCCGTTTATAACTATGGCTACACCTTC
CSATGSVYNYGYTF
>TRBV29-1|-|TRBJ2-7|many
TGCAGCGTTGCGGCGGGACTCTCCTACGAGCAGTACTTC
CSVAAGLSYEQYF
>TRBV10-3|TRBD1|TRBJ1-1|many
TGTGCCATCAGTGAGTCCAGACAGGGACTCACTGAAGCTTTCTTT
CAISESRQGLTEAFF
>TRBV3-1|-|TRBJ2-7|-
TGTGCCAGCAGCCAAGGCTATTCGGGACTGTCCTACGAGCAGTACTTC
CASSQGYSGLSYEQYF
>TRBV7-9|-|TRBJ1-4|-
TGTGCCAGCAGCCCCGCGGCCTATCCAGTGACGAGGGGTGAAAAACTGTTTTTT
CASSPAAYPVTRGEKLFF
>TRBV10-3|-|TRBJ1-1|-
TGTGCCATCAATCTAACAGGGAGCTGGACTGAAGCTTTCTTT
CAINLTGSWTEAFF
>TRBV24-1|-|TRBJ1-5|-
TGTGCCACCAGTGGGGGACCCGAAGGAGGACAGCCCCAGCATTTT
CATSGGPEGGQPQHF
>TRBV28|-|TRBJ1-1|-
TGTGCCAGCAGGAGGGGTTTCTACACTGAAGCTTTCTTT
CASRRGFYTEAFF
>TRBV7-2|-|TRBJ1-5|-
TGTGCCAGCAGCTATCACGATCAGCCCCAGCATTTT
CASSYHDQPQHF
>TRBV24-1|-|TRBJ2-5|few
TGTGCCACCAGTGACCGCAGGGGTGGGCACCAAGAGACCCAGTACTTC
CATSDRRGGHQETQYF
>TRBV20-1|-|TRBJ2-5|many
TGCAGCCTTAATACCTGGGGAGAGGGGACGGAGACCCAGTACTTC
CSLNTWGEGTETQYF
>TRBV9|-|TRBJ2-1|many
TGTGCCAGCAGCGTAGCGGTCAGCTCCTACAATGAGCAGTTCTTC
CASSVAVSSYNEQFF
>TRBV18|-|TRBJ2-7|many
TGTGCCAGCAGTCCCCCGGGCTCCTACGAGCAGTACTTC
CASSPPGSYEQYF
>TRBV5-1|TRBD2|TRBJ2-3|-
TGCGCCAGCAGCACGAAAGGGACTAGCGGGAGGATTTCAGATACGCAGTATTTT
CASSTKGTSGRISDTQYF
>TRBV20-1|-|TRBJ2-1|many
TGCAGTGTCATGGGGCTAGCGCCCGGGGATGAGCAGTTCTTC
CSVMGLAPGDEQFF
>TRBV12-3/TRBV12-4|-|TRBJ1-6|-
TGTGCCAGCAGTTTCGCGGGAAACCTGGGGTCACCCCTCCACTTT
CASSFAGNLGSPLHF
>TRBV3-1|-|TRBJ1-3|-
TGTGCCAGCAGCCAACGTCCTGGAAACACCATATATTTT
CASSQRPGNTIYF
>TRBV27|-|TRBJ1-6|few
TGTGCCAGCAGTTTAATGGGTCAAGCTAATTCACCCCTCCACTTT
CASSLMGQANSPLHF
>TRBV5-1|-|TRBJ1-5|-
TGCGCCAGCAGCTTGGGCGGGGCATGGGATCAGCCCCAGCATTTT
CASSLGGAWDQPQHF
>TRBV5-1|TRBD2|TRBJ2-7|-
TGCGCCAGCAGCTTGTCCCACGGGGGGAGCTACGAGCAGTACTTC
CASSLSHGGSYEQYF
>TRBV20-1|TRBD2|TRBJ2-1|many
TGCAGTGCTAGGACTAGCGGGAGCTCCTACAATGAGCAGTTCTTC
CSARTSGSSYNEQFF
>TRBV29-1|TRBD1|TRBJ2-2|many
TGCAGCGCTGACAGGGGAGACACCGGGGAGCTGTTTTTT
CSADRGDTGELFF
>TRBV25-1|-|TRBJ2-5|-
TGTGCCAGCAGTGTAGGAGTGTACCAAGAGACCCAGTACTTC
CASSVGVYQETQYF
>TRBV10-3|-|TRBJ1-2|many
TGTGCCATCAGTGAGTCGAGCGGTCCGTATGGCTACACCTTC
CAISESSGPYGYTF
>TRBV4-3|-|TRBJ2-3|many
TGCGCCAGCAGCCAAGATAGAGGCACAGATACGCAGTATTTT
CASSQDRGTDTQYF
>TRBV11-2|TRBD2|TRBJ2-1|-
TGTGCCAGCAGCTTAGATTTAACTAGCGGGAGGGGGTACAATGAGCAGTTCTTC
CASSLDLTSGRGYNEQFF
>TRBV3-1|-|TRBJ1-4|-
TGTGCCAGCAGCCAAGATGGGGGGAAGGCGGAAAAACTGTTTTTT
CASSQDGGKAEKLFF
>TRBV12-3/TRBV12-4|-|TRBJ2-5|few
TGTGCCAGCAGTTTAAGTCAGTTACAAGAGACCCAGTACTTC
CASSLSQLQETQYF